The 5 T cell receptor beta chains below were found in one sample sequenced in a study of technical replicates of blood from several donors. Repertoires were generated with immunoSEQ multiplex PCR, while TCRdb's copy carries only in-frame clones and drops some. The sample comprises about 79,000 clones, approximately 91% of which are singletons, and around 0.37% rests with the top ten. Input material: T cells isolated from PBMCs. The source is a human donor in good health. Some clones in this sample may be carry-over from other donors' samples.

This sequence joins TRBV7-4 and TRBJ2-2, with D possibly being TRBD2 (5 bases). CDR3 length equals 15 residues. Between the trimmed V and J ends, which lost 5 bases and 5 bases, there was a span of 15 bases. Germline CDR1 reads SGHVT; CDR2 reads SQSDAQ. This CDR3 reads CASSLRGSLTGELFF. In DNA, the CDR3 is TGTGCCAGCAGCCTACGGGGATCCTTGACCGGGGAGCTGTTTTTT.

The J gene is TRBJ2-2, the V gene TRBV13, with TRBD2 identical over 10 bases. V was clipped by 4 bases and J by 6 bases; unmatched bases: 8. CDR3 size: 16 residues. Germline values: CDR1 PRHDT, CDR2 FYEKMQ (reference sequence). CDR3 sequence reads: CASSSVSGRSAGELFF. CDR3 coding DNA: TGTGCCAGCAGCTCCGTTAGCGGGAGGAGCGCCGGGGAGCTGTTTTTT.

The V and J genes are TRBV7-9 and TRBJ2-7; a weak D match, TRBD2 (5 bases). The germline CDR1 and CDR2 sequences are SEHNR and FQNEAQ (reference sequence). The CDR3 totals 14 residues. V lost 1 base, J lost 3 bases, and 10 bases lay in between. CDR3 protein: CASSLGAEGYEQYF. As DNA, the CDR3 is TGTGCCAGCAGCTTAGGGGCCGAGGGCTACGAGCAGTACTTC.

J is TRBJ2-1 and V is TRBV7-2; D perhaps matches TRBD2 (6 bases). Germline V gene lookup returns CDR1 SGHTA and CDR2 FQGNSA. V was trimmed by 0 bases and J by 7 bases, leaving 13 bases between them. This CDR3 has 15 amino acids. CDR3 region: CASSLARLGRNEQFF. Here the CDR3 DNA reads TGTGCCAGCAGCTTAGCCCGACTAGGCAGAAATGAGCAGTTCTTC.

The CDR3 loop is CASSLAGTSQETQYF. The CDR3 nucleotides are TGTGCCAGCAGCTTAGCCGGGACTAGTCAAGAGACCCAGTACTTC. The gene calls are TRBV7-2 and TRBJ2-5; 8 nucleotides match TRBD2. The CDR3 spans 15 residues. Germline CDR1 is SGHTA and CDR2 is FQGNSA. V dropped 0 bases and J dropped 2; count of bases not matched to a gene: 2. Full variable domain (rest looked up from reference TRBV7-2 and TRBJ2-5): GAGVSQSPSNKVTEKGKDVELRCDPISGHTALYWYRQSLGQGLEFLIYFQGNSAPDKSGLPSDRFSAERTGGSVSTLTIQRTQQEDSAVYLCASSLAGTSQETQYFGPGTRLLVL.